This T cell receptor (beta chain) was found in a study of T cell responses to AZD1222 COVID-19 vaccine. Profiled with immunoSEQ multiplex PCR; TCRdb holds only in-frame clones, not every one. The sample comprises about 140,000 clones, roughly 90% of which are singletons, and 1% to 1.5% rests with the top ten. General observations from the study: Across the whole spike, CD4 TCRs peaked at regions 160-218 and 743-854. Following two doses of AZD1222, Spike-specific TCR breadth and depth rose. Donors, mostly white British, included more females; clonal diversity was possibly underestimated.

Comments on this clone: What it binds is not known.

Second doses that came at about 4 or about 12 weeks were put together. This receptor was taken from an adult who received the AZD1222 COVID-19 vaccine. Material: peripheral blood, obtained 28 days after the second AZD1222 dose.

The DNA of the CDR3 is TGTGCCAGCAGCCAAGCGGGGGGGCGCAACACCATATATTTT. Translated: CASSQAGGRNTIYF. The genes are TRBV4-2 and TRBJ1-3; D perhaps matches TRBD1 (6 bases). The CDR3 has 14 residues. V shed 1 base and J shed 7 bases, with 11 bases lying between them. Germline loops: CDR1 LGHNA, CDR2 YNFKEQ.